A single sample is the source of the 24 T cell receptor beta chains below, sequenced in a study of T cells in Graves' hyperthyroidism and ophthalmopathy. Regions amplified from RNA transcripts were the TCR beta CDR3 regions. With the HTBI primer set, the TCR CDR3 went through a first round of RT-PCR. TCRdb processed the multiplex PCR reads anew with MiXCR; each CDR3 protein has one entry. The data hold about 400,000 distinct CDR3 sequences, with about 14% observed a single time. Sequenced: blood. Receptors were obtained from a man between 50 and 59 years old with Graves' ophthalmopathy.

J is TRBJ2-4 and V is TRBV29-1; the D call may be TRBD1 or TRBD2 (5 bases each). Trimming took 4 bases from V and 0 from J, leaving 13 bases between them. This CDR3 is 15 amino acids long. Looked up from germline, CDR1 is SQVTM and CDR2 is ANQGSEA. The CDR3 nucleotides read TGCAGCGTTGCCTGGGCCGGGACAGCCAAAAACATTCAGTACTTC. Amino acids: CSVAWAGTAKNIQYF.

This clonotype came up a few times. The chain recombines TRBV28 with TRBJ1-1, with 9 positions matching TRBD1. The CDR3 consists of 12 residues. The V gene's germline CDR1 is MDHEN and CDR2 SYDVKM. Trimming removed 8 bases from V and 12 bases from J; junction bases left unmatched: 10. The CDR3 reads CASSQTGGMTFF. CDR3 DNA sequence: TGTGCCAGCTCTCAGACAGGGGGGATGACTTTCTTT.

This clonotype was detected a few times. V and J are TRBV24-1 and TRBJ2-1; D not resolved. With 0 bases removed from V and 8 bases from J, the gap between germline ends came to 7 bases. Per the germline V gene, CDR1 is KGHDR and CDR2 is SFDVKD. The CDR3 totals 13 residues. CDR3 DNA: TGTGCCACCAGTGATTTGCAGTCATATGAGCAGTTCTTC. Its protein is CATSDLQSYEQFF.

In this sample, this clonotype turned up a few times. The chain links TRBV28 to TRBJ2-6; D call uncertain. The V gene lost 3 bases and the J gene lost 0 bases, with 12 bases spanning the gap. CDR1 is MDHEN and CDR2 is SYDVKM in the germline V gene. CDR3 length equals 17 residues. The CDR3 region has the DNA TGTGCCAGCAGTTTGTATAGGCTGGCCTCTGGGGCCAACGTCCTGACTTTC. It is translated as CASSLYRLASGANVLTF. Filled out from reference TRBV28 and TRBJ2-6, the complete variable domain reads DVKVTQSSRYLVKRTGEKVFLECVQDMDHENMFWYRQDPGLGLRLIYFSYDVKMKEKGDIPEGYSVSREKKERFSLILESASTNQTSMYLCASSLYRLASGANVLTFGAGSRLTVL.

The table lists this clonotype with many counts. The chain has TRBV27 and TRBJ2-1; the D gene is possibly TRBD2 (5 bases). This CDR3 contains 13 residues. Germline V gene lookup returns CDR1 MNHEY and CDR2 SMNVEV (reference sequence). Trimming took off 2 bases at V and 10 bases at J, with 12 bases between the two ends. The CDR3 spells CASSLSSEYEQFF. DNA of the CDR3: TGTGCCAGCAGTTTAAGTAGCGAATACGAGCAGTTCTTC.

The chain carries TRBV5-4 and TRBJ2-3; 11 nucleotides align to TRBD2. The CDR3 spans 15 residues. Unmatched junction bases numbered 5, after V lost 6 bases and J lost 2 bases. Germline-derived CDR1 and CDR2 are SGHNT and YYREEE (reference sequence). The CDR3 DNA sequence: TGTGCCAGCAACCCTAGCGGGAGGTCCACAGATACGCAGTATTTT. Encoded protein: CASNPSGRSTDTQYF. Variable domain in full (rest from reference TRBV5-4 and TRBJ2-3): ETGVTQSPTHLIKTRGQQVTLRCSSQSGHNTVSWYQQALGQGPQFIFQYYREEENGRGNFPPRFSGLQFPNYSSELNVNALELDDSALYLCASNPSGRSTDTQYFGPGTRLTVL.

This clonotype was seen many times. The gene calls are TRBV2 and TRBJ2-7; a weak D match, TRBD2 (6 bases). Per the germline V gene, CDR1 is SNHLY and CDR2 is FYNNEI. Between the trimmed V and J ends, which lost 7 bases and 4 bases, there was a span of 14 bases. This CDR3 has 13 amino acids. CDR3 amino acids: CASNRAGSYEQYF. CDR3 DNA sequence: TGTGCCAGCAACCGAGCGGGCTCATACGAGCAGTACTTC.

This chain joins TRBV30 and TRBJ2-2, with 9 bases fitting TRBD2. V trimming: 4 bases; J trimming: 7 bases; junction bases outside the gene matches: 7. Germline V gives CDR1 GTSNPN, CDR2 SVGIG (reference sequence). The CDR3 extends over 14 amino acids. The CDR3 here is CAWTLAGAGGELFF. CDR3 nucleotide sequence: TGTGCCTGGACTTTAGCGGGGGCGGGCGGGGAGCTGTTTTTT.

This clonotype was observed a handful of times. The rearrangement uses TRBV20-1 and TRBJ1-6; D gene unclear. With 5 bases removed from V and 9 bases from J, the gap between germline ends came to 14 bases. The CDR3 extends over 13 amino acids. Germline loops: CDR1 DFQATT, CDR2 SNEGSKA (reference sequence). The CDR3 is CSAAEAPSSPLHF. The CDR3 bases are TGCAGTGCTGCTGAGGCCCCGAGTTCACCCCTCCACTTT.

This clonotype was counted ten times or more. V usage is TRBV5-1 and J usage is TRBJ2-3; 9 bases map to TRBD2. V was pared by 4 bases and J by 0 bases, with 12 bases of the junction left unmatched. Germline CDR1 and CDR2: SGHRS and YFSETQ. The CDR3 length is 18 residues. The CDR3 spells CASSVAGAFPPSTDTQYF. The CDR3 region has the DNA TGCGCCAGCAGCGTAGCGGGAGCCTTTCCCCCTAGCACAGATACGCAGTATTTT.

This clonotype was observed many times. J is TRBJ2-7 and V is TRBV6-6; TRBD1 matches 9 bases. The CDR3 is 14 residues long. Losses at the gene ends were 2 bases for V and 2 bases for J; bases not matched to a gene: 1. Looked up from germline, CDR1 is MNHNY and CDR2 is SVGAGI (reference sequence). The chain's CDR3 is CASSYGTGPYEQYF. CDR3 coding DNA: TGTGCCAGCAGTTACGGGACAGGGCCCTACGAGCAGTACTTC.

This clonotype was seen at least ten times. V gene TRBV12-3 or TRBV12-4 combines with J gene TRBJ1-2, with D possibly being TRBD1 (5 bases). CDR3 size: 12 residues. V was pared by 11 bases and J by 8 bases, with 18 bases between. CDR3 DNA: TGTGCCGCCCGCCTAGGGGCTGGAGGCTACACCTTC. Translating gives CAARLGAGGYTF.

The table lists this clonotype with many counts. The gene calls are TRBV27 and TRBJ2-3, with D tentatively TRBD1 (5 bases). V was clipped by 7 bases and J by 1 base, with 15 bases between them. In germline, CDR1 is MNHEY, CDR2 SMNVEV (reference sequence). The CDR3 runs to 15 residues. The CDR3 protein is CASTLSRGRTDTQYF. For the CDR3, the DNA is TGTGCCAGCACCCTCTCTAGGGGCCGCACAGATACGCAGTATTTT.

This clonotype has a handful of counts. The chain carries TRBV29-1 and TRBJ2-1; 7 bases align to TRBD1. The CDR3 extends over 18 amino acids. Trimming removed 4 bases from V and 4 bases from J; junction bases left unmatched: 19. CDR1 and CDR2 from the germline V gene are SQVTM and ANQGSEA. Here the CDR3 DNA reads TGCAGCGTTGGAATCGGGACAGCTAAGGCTCCTAGTTACAATGAGCAGTTCTTC. This translates into CSVGIGTAKAPSYNEQFF.

This clonotype came up many times. The chain couples TRBV2 to TRBJ2-1; D may be TRBD1 (6 bases). The CDR3 has 14 amino acids. Trimming pared 11 bases from V and 4 bases from J, leaving 18 bases between. Germline values: CDR1 SNHLY, CDR2 FYNNEI. CDR3 loop: CAGSSQGRYNEQFF. DNA for the CDR3: TGTGCCGGCTCTTCACAGGGACGATACAATGAGCAGTTCTTC.

Points on this clonotype: This may come from a read error, since a much larger clone is one base off. The chain employs TRBV28 and TRBJ2-5, with TRBD1 matching 8 bases. This CDR3 comprises 15 residues. V was pared by 4 bases and J by 7 bases, with 11 bases of the junction left unmatched. The V gene's germline CDR1 is MDHEN and CDR2 SYDVKM. The CDR3, as DNA: TGTGCCAGCAGTTCGGACAGGGACGTGGTGCGGACCCAGTACTTC. This translates into CASSSDRDVVRTQYF. Variable domain in full (rest from reference TRBV28 and TRBJ2-5): DVKVTQSSRYLVKRTGEKVFLECVQDMDHENMFWYRQDPGLGLRLIYFSYDVKMKEKGDIPEGYSVSREKKERFSLILESASTNQTSMYLCASSSDRDVVRTQYFGPGTRLLVL.

V gene TRBV20-1 combines with J gene TRBJ1-6; the D gene is possibly TRBD1 (5 bases). The germline gives CDR1 DFQATT, CDR2 SNEGSKA (reference sequence). The CDR3 loop spans 13 amino acids. V was trimmed by 3 bases and J by 7 bases, leaving 10 bases between them. CDR3 in amino acids: CSASGTENSPLHF. The CDR3 DNA reads as TGCAGTGCTAGTGGGACGGAGAATTCACCCCTCCACTTT.

This clonotype has ten or more counts. The gene calls are TRBV5-1 and TRBJ2-7, with D maybe TRBD1 (6 bases). The CDR3 totals 14 residues. V dropped 1 base and J dropped 2 bases, with 10 bases sitting between them. CDR1 and CDR2 from the germline V gene are SGHRS and YFSETQ. Written as DNA, the CDR3 is TGCGCCAGCAGCTTGACAGGGTTCCCCTACGAGCAGTACTTC. This gives the protein CASSLTGFPYEQYF.

This clonotype was observed a few times. The V call is TRBV30, the J call TRBJ2-7; D may correspond to TRBD1 or TRBD2 (5 bases each). In germline, CDR1 is GTSNPN, CDR2 SVGIG (reference sequence). The CDR3 is 12 amino acids. V lost 3 bases and J lost 0, with 6 bases in between. For the CDR3, the DNA is TGTGCCTGGAGGGGGGACTCCTACGAGCAGTACTTC. This encodes CAWRGDSYEQYF. Based on the CDR3 plus reference TRBV30 and TRBJ2-7, the full variable domain is SQTIHQWPATLVQPVGSPLSLECTVEGTSNPNLYWYRQAAGRGLQLLFYSVGIGQISSEVPQNLSASRPQDRQFILSSKKLLLSDSGFYLCAWRGDSYEQYFGPGTRLTVT.

Comments on this clonotype: One base away lies a much larger clone, so this may be a sequencing read error. The V call is TRBV29-1, the J call TRBJ2-7; possible D gene TRBD1, 6 bases. CDR1 and CDR2 from the germline V gene are SQVTM and ANQGSEA. This CDR3 is 11 amino acids long. Trimming cost V 6 bases and J 5 bases, with 11 bases left between them. CDR3 residues: CSVRDTHEQYF. CDR3 in DNA: TGCAGCGTGAGGGACACCCACGAGCAGTACTTC.

V and J are TRBV20-1 and TRBJ2-7; the match to TRBD1 covers 7 bases. Germline CDR1 and CDR2: DFQATT and SNEGSKA (reference sequence). This CDR3 contains 16 residues. V shed 0 bases, J shed 0 bases, and the junction held 8 bases outside the gene matches. The CDR3 region has the DNA TGCAGTGCTAGAGATAGTCGACAGGGTAGCTCCTACGAGCAGTACTTC. It is translated as CSARDSRQGSSYEQYF.

This clonotype was recorded many times. J is TRBJ2-3 and V is TRBV7-2; tentatively, D is TRBD1 (6 bases). The V and J ends lost 5 bases and 5 bases respectively, with 17 bases between them. The CDR3 extends over 15 amino acids. In germline, CDR1 is SGHTA, CDR2 FQGNSA. CDR3 residues: CASSLSGAAGDTQYF. In DNA, the CDR3 is TGTGCCAGCAGCCTCTCAGGGGCCGCTGGAGATACGCAGTATTTT.

The genes are TRBV24-1 and TRBJ2-2; 7 bases are shared with TRBD2. CDR3 size: 14 residues. Germline CDR1 KGHDR, CDR2 SFDVKD. The V segment lost 8 bases and the J segment 4 bases; nucleotides outside the gene matches: 6. The CDR3 loop is CATTGRRGTGELFF. The CDR3 DNA follows: TGTGCCACCACCGGGAGGCGCGGCACCGGGGAGCTGTTTTTT.

The sample holds many counts of this clonotype. The V call is TRBV28, the J call TRBJ2-7; D unclear. Germline-derived CDR1 and CDR2 are MDHEN and SYDVKM. V was pared by 3 bases and J by 3 bases, with 9 bases between. CDR3 length equals 13 residues. CDR3 in amino acids: CASSLGSLYEQYF. For the CDR3, the DNA is TGTGCCAGCAGTTTGGGTAGCCTCTACGAGCAGTACTTC.